This passage covers 14 T cell receptor beta chains from one sample sequenced in a study of blood T cell repertoires in COVID-19. Using immunoSEQ multiplex PCR, the repertoire was profiled, and TCRdb retains in-frame clones only, with some absent. The sample holds about 290,000 clones, around 90% seen once. Material: peripheral blood. These receptors came from a woman in her thirties or forties who had recovered from COVID-19.

CDR3 in amino acids: CASSVANRGSYNEQFF. DNA for the CDR3: TGTGCCAGCAGCGTAGCTAACAGGGGATCCTACAATGAGCAGTTCTTC. The rearrangement links TRBV9 to TRBJ2-1; TRBD1 agrees at 7 bases. The germline V gene encodes CDR1 SGDLS and CDR2 YYNGEE. The CDR3 consists of 16 residues. V gave up 0 bases and J gave up 1 base; unmatched junction bases: 4.

This rearrangement joins TRBV10-3 to TRBJ2-7; a weak D match, TRBD2 (6 bases). Germline V gene sequence: CDR1 ENHRY, CDR2 SYGVKD. V was shortened by 6 bases and J by 1 base, with 19 bases between the two germline ends. The CDR3 is made up of 16 amino acids. The CDR3 region is CAISVEAGTVSYEQYF. The DNA of the CDR3 is TGTGCCATCAGCGTCGAGGCGGGGACTGTGTCCTACGAGCAGTACTTC.

This clone has more than one count but fewer than ten. V gene TRBV9 combines with J gene TRBJ2-1, with 12 bases that match TRBD2. The CDR3 contains 19 residues. V shed 0 bases and J 0 bases; nucleotides not matched to a gene: 7. Germline V gene data show CDR1 as SGDLS and CDR2 as YYNGEE. The CDR3 reads CASSVAGTSGRSSYNEQFF. CDR3 coding DNA: TGTGCCAGCAGCGTAGCTGGGACTAGCGGGCGGAGCTCCTACAATGAGCAGTTCTTC.

The rearrangement links TRBV19 to TRBJ2-1, with TRBD2 matching over 9 bases. The germline V gene has CDR1 LNHDA and CDR2 SQIVND (reference sequence). This CDR3 spans 16 amino acids. V gave up 5 bases and J gave up 0 bases; unmatched junction bases: 5. CDR3 region: CASSLLAGSSYNEQFF. The DNA for the CDR3 is TGTGCCAGTAGTTTGCTAGCGGGGAGCTCCTACAATGAGCAGTTCTTC. The full variable domain, its missing parts supplied by reference TRBV19 and TRBJ2-1, is DGGITQSPKYLFRKEGQNVTLSCEQNLNHDAMYWYRQDPGQGLRLIYYSQIVNDFQKGDIAEGYSVSREKKESFPLTVTSAQKNPTAFYLCASSLLAGSSYNEQFFGPGTRLTVL.

This clone was seen only once. The V and J genes are TRBV3-1 (or the pseudogene TRBV3-2) and TRBJ2-1, with D hard to call. V was trimmed by 2 bases and J by 7 bases, leaving 15 bases between them. This CDR3 has 15 residues. Germline CDR1 reads LGHDT; CDR2 reads YNNKEL (reference sequence). The CDR3 here is CASSQNLGVINEQFF. In DNA form, the CDR3 reads TGTGCCAGCAGCCAAAATCTAGGAGTCATAAATGAGCAGTTCTTC.

This chain connects TRBV6-5 to TRBJ1-2; D might be TRBD1 (5 bases). The CDR3 has 12 amino acids. Trimming cost V 2 bases and J 14 bases, with 15 bases left between them. Germline CDR1 MNHEY, CDR2 SVGAGI. The CDR3 nucleotides are TGTGCCAGCAGTTACGGGTTAGGGGCGTGGACCTTC. Its translation is CASSYGLGAWTF.

A note on this clone: The same CDR3 can be traced to other DNA sequences in this sample. The J gene is TRBJ2-3, the V gene TRBV3-1 (or the pseudogene TRBV3-2), with 9 bases lining up with TRBD2. CDR3 size: 14 residues. The junction had 1 base not matched to a gene; V was cut back by 4 bases and J by 2 bases. CDR1 LGHDT and CDR2 YNNKEL come from the germline V gene (reference sequence). DNA for the CDR3: TGTGCCAGCAGCCTAGCGGGAGTCACAGATACGCAGTATTTT. Encoded protein: CASSLAGVTDTQYF.

The chain recombines TRBV29-1 with TRBJ1-1; 9 bases match TRBD1. Losses at the gene ends were 4 bases for V and 0 bases for J; bases not matched to a gene: 12. CDR1 is SQVTM and CDR2 is ANQGSEA in the germline V gene. This CDR3 is built from 17 residues. CDR3 in DNA: TGCAGCGTTGTCGGAGGGACCCGGGACAGGGTGAACACTGAAGCTTTCTTT. Translated, it gives CSVVGGTRDRVNTEAFF.

This chain joins TRBV16 and TRBJ2-1, with D perhaps matching TRBD2 (6 bases). V lost 3 bases and J 5 bases, leaving 14 bases between the germline ends. This CDR3 region has 15 residues. Germline V gene lookup returns CDR1 KGHSY and CDR2 FQNENV. Written as DNA, the CDR3 is TGTGCCAGCAGCCACCGACTAGACTTCGACAATGAGCAGTTCTTC. Translated: CASSHRLDFDNEQFF.

The chain uses TRBV9 and TRBJ2-3, with TRBD2 identical over 7 bases. This CDR3 has 16 residues. The germline CDR1 and CDR2 sequences are SGDLS and YYNGEE. Unmatched junction bases numbered 9, after V lost 0 bases and J lost 5 bases. The CDR3 coding sequence is TGTGCCAGCAGCGTAGCTAACGGGAGGATGGGAGATACGCAGTATTTT. Residues: CASSVANGRMGDTQYF.

This clone has a handful of counts. The V call is TRBV9, the J call TRBJ2-5; 7 positions agree with TRBD2. CDR1 and CDR2 from the germline V gene are SGDLS and YYNGEE. V shed 0 bases, J shed 2 bases, and the junction held 16 bases outside the gene matches. The CDR3 is 19 residues long. CDR3 sequence (DNA): TGTGCCAGCAGCGTAGGTGTGGGACCCTCAGCGGGGTCACAAGAGACCCAGTACTTC. Translating it yields CASSVGVGPSAGSQETQYF. The full variable domain, its missing parts supplied by reference TRBV9 and TRBJ2-5, is DSGVTQTPKHLITATGQRVTLRCSPRSGDLSVYWYQQSLDQGLQFLIQYYNGEERAKGNILERFSAQQFPDLHSELNLSSLELGDSALYFCASSVGVGPSAGSQETQYFGPGTRLLVL.

The chain employs TRBV11-2 and TRBJ2-1, with a tentative D call TRBD1 (6 bases). The CDR3 runs 15 residues. V dropped 5 bases and J dropped 1 base, with 12 bases sitting between them. Germline CDR1 is SGHAT and CDR2 is FQNNGV. Here the CDR3 reads CASSPGTSSYNEQFF. CDR3 coding DNA: TGTGCCAGCAGCCCCGGGACATCTTCCTACAATGAGCAGTTCTTC.

The rearrangement links TRBV4-2 to TRBJ2-5; 12 nucleotides match TRBD2. J was trimmed by 5 bases and V by 2 bases; bases with no gene match: 9. This CDR3 comprises 17 residues. The V gene's germline CDR1 is LGHNA and CDR2 YNFKEQ. The CDR3 reads CASSQKGLAGGAETQYF. DNA for the CDR3: TGTGCCAGCAGCCAAAAGGGGCTAGCGGGAGGGGCTGAGACCCAGTACTTC.

In this sample, this clone turned up a few times. The chain is built from TRBV5-4 and TRBJ1-1; TRBD1 agrees at 8 bases. The germline CDR1 and CDR2 sequences are SGHNT and YYREEE (reference sequence). V was pared by 3 bases and J by 1 base, with 5 bases of the junction left unmatched. CDR3 length: 15 amino acids. The CDR3 here is CASSSPGTGNTEAFF. The CDR3 nucleotides are TGTGCCAGCAGCTCTCCAGGGACAGGGAACACTGAAGCTTTCTTT. Together with reference TRBV5-4 and TRBJ1-1, the CDR3 gives the full variable domain: ETGVTQSPTHLIKTRGQQVTLRCSSQSGHNTVSWYQQALGQGPQFIFQYYREEENGRGNFPPRFSGLQFPNYSSELNVNALELDDSALYLCASSSPGTGNTEAFFGQGTRLTVV.